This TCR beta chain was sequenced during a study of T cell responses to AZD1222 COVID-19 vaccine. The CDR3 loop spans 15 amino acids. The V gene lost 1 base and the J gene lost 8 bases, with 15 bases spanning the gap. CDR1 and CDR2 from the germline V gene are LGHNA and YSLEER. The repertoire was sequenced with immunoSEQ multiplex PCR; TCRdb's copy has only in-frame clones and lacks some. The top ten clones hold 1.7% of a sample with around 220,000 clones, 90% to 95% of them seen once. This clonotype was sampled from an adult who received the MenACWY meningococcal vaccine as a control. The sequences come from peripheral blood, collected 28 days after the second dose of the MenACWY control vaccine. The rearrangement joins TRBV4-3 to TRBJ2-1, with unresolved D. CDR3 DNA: TGCGCCAGCAGCCAAGTGTTCCCGGTTAGTGATGAGCAGTTCTTC. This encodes CASSQVFPVSDEQFF.